A selection of T cell receptor beta chains follows, all from one sample in a study of cytotoxic CD8 clonotypes in ibrutinib-treated CLL. The data were produced by immunoSEQ multiplex PCR, yet TCRdb's version contains in-frame clones alone and is incomplete. The sample lists approximately 210,000 clones; over 60% were seen once. The source material was PBMCs, sampled after 24 months of ibrutinib treatment. These receptors were taken from a human donor with chronic lymphocytic leukemia. Both conserved end residues are part of each CDR3. A D gene is named only where the DNA matches it firmly. Clone size is stated in some rows and not others, as once, few, many or a class when expanded.

d_call | j_call | v_call | clone_size | cdr3_aa | cdr3_nt
. | TRBJ2-6 | TRBV7-3 | . | CASAFGSSGANVLTF | TGTGCCAGCGCCTTCGGAAGCTCTGGGGCCAACGTCCTGACTTTC
TRBD2 | TRBJ2-1 | TRBV9 | . | CASSASGSTYNEQFF | TGTGCCAGCAGCGCTAGCGGGAGTACCTACAATGAGCAGTTCTTC
. | TRBJ1-2 | TRBV18 | . | CASSESLGTSNYGYTF | TGTGCCAGCTCGGAATCATTAGGGACCTCTAACTATGGCTACACCTTC
. | TRBJ2-1 | TRBV7-9 | few | CASSLLYGPSRPNEQFF | TGTGCCAGCAGCTTATTGTACGGGCCTAGTCGTCCCAATGAGCAGTTCTTC
TRBD2 | TRBJ2-7 | TRBV11-2 | . | CASSRLALRYEQYF | TGTGCCAGCAGTCGACTAGCTTTAAGGTACGAGCAGTACTTC
. | TRBJ2-1 | TRBV7-3 | . | CASSLQSTHNEQFF | TGTGCCAGCAGCTTACAGTCTACTCACAATGAGCAGTTCTTC
TRBD2 | TRBJ2-2 | TRBV4-3 | . | CASSQEGGRATGELFF | TGCGCCAGCAGCCAAGAGGGCGGGAGGGCCACCGGGGAGCTGTTTTTT
TRBD2 | TRBJ2-1 | TRBV4-1 | . | CASSQEPGTSGSVFEQFF | TGCGCCAGCAGCCAAGAGCCGGGGACTAGCGGGAGTGTCTTTGAGCAGTTCTTC
. | TRBJ1-2 | TRBV7-9 | . | CASSSRIADEYGYTF | TGTGCCAGCAGCTCAAGGATAGCAGATGAGTATGGCTACACCTTC
. | TRBJ2-7 | TRBV11-3 | . | CASSLLSGASYEQYF | TGTGCCAGCAGCTTATTGTCAGGGGCCTCCTACGAGCAGTACTTC
. | TRBJ2-7 | TRBV5-1 | once | CASSLSPTDRSSYEQYF | TGCGCCAGCAGCCTCTCCCCCACGGACCGGAGCTCCTACGAGCAGTACTTC
TRBD2 | TRBJ2-1 | TRBV6-5 | . | CASNSGGRYNEQFF | TGTGCCAGCAATAGCGGGGGGCGGTACAATGAGCAGTTCTTC
TRBD1 | TRBJ1-1 | TRBV30 | once | CAWGTGLNTEAFF | TGTGCCTGGGGGACAGGGCTGAACACTGAAGCTTTCTTT
. | TRBJ2-7 | TRBV27 | . | CASSGLVAYEQYF | TGTGCCAGCTCAGGGTTGGTTGCCTACGAGCAGTACTTC
. | TRBJ1-3 | TRBV7-9 | . | CASSLHQASSGNTIYF | TGTGCCAGCAGCTTACATCAGGCTAGCTCTGGAAACACCATATATTTT
. | TRBJ1-1 | TRBV27 | . | CASSLGGAVMNTEAFF | TGTGCCAGCAGTTTAGGAGGGGCCGTAATGAACACTGAAGCTTTCTTT
TRBD1 | TRBJ2-7 | TRBV7-2 | few | CASSRDTGGGYEQYF | TGTGCCAGCAGCAGGGATACAGGGGGCGGCTACGAGCAGTACTTC
. | TRBJ1-1 | TRBV6-1 | . | CASSDSSNTEAFF | TGTGCCAGCAGTGACAGTTCTAACACTGAAGCTTTCTTT
TRBD1 | TRBJ2-5 | TRBV19 | . | CASSMGQGPQETQYF | TGTGCCAGTAGTATGGGACAGGGGCCCCAAGAGACCCAGTACTTC
. | TRBJ2-7 | TRBV6-5 | . | CASRQDRLSSYEQYF | TGTGCCAGCAGACAGGACAGATTAAGCTCCTACGAGCAGTACTTC